This TCR beta chain originates from a study of OX40 agonist ivuxolimab in advanced cancers. Study in general: It was permissible to have had prior anti-PD-1, anti-PD-L1 or anti-CTLA-4 therapy, and around 40% had some.

The CDR3 contains 15 residues. Germline V lookup: CDR1 SGHNT, CDR2 YENEEA. As regards this clone: Its antigen is still unknown. A read error may produce the germline difference seen at one junction end.

Sequencing used immunoSEQ multiplex PCR; TCRdb keeps in-frame clones, though not all of them. The sample gives around 76,000 clones, roughly 90% of which show up once; 8% to 10% is in the top ten. Study-level results: Certain nonresponders additionally had low normalized T-cell clonal expansion.

This TCR was recovered from an adult with an advanced solid tumor such as melanoma, head and neck, liver or kidney cancer. Here the sequenced sample was CD4+ or CD8+ T cells sorted from blood, taken in a trial of the OX40 agonist ivuxolimab. This rearrangement joins TRBV11-3 to TRBJ2-1, with a possible D match to TRBD1 (6 bases). The CDR3 DNA reads TGTGCCAGCAGCGTAGACAGGAGCTCCTACAATGAGCAGTTCTTC. It encodes CASSVDRSSYNEQFF.